This T cell receptor beta chain was captured in a study of response to subunit inactivated influenza vaccine. The CDR3 contains 15 residues. The V gene's germline CDR1 is SQVTM and CDR2 ANQGSEA. V shed 4 bases and J shed 0 bases, with 15 bases lying between them. TCRdb re-called the RT-PCR reads with MiXCR, one entry per CDR3 protein. Seen here are roughly 620,000 distinct CDR3 sequences, approximately 10% observed once, and the top ten hold 9.5% to 11%. This sample also appeared in a second study, on T cells expressing NK-cell markers. That publication notes: What made the TCR beta cDNA was 5'RACE template switching with UMIs. CD3+CD56+NKG2C+, CD3+CD56+NKG2C- and CD3+CD56-NKG2C+ T cells, once sorted, supplied the TCR beta repertoires. In the group of eight sequenced donors, seven were HCMV-seropositive and one was seronegative. Uncertainty persisted over the HCMV specificity of expanded NKG2C+ T cell clones.

This receptor was obtained from a man in his fifties or sixties who received an inactivated influenza vaccine. Sequences were derived from PBMCs from blood, sampled on the day of vaccination. This chain links TRBV29-1 with TRBJ1-1; D is undetermined. The CDR3 DNA is TGCAGCGTTGTCCCCCGATTACAAATGAACACTGAAGCTTTCTTT. Protein: CSVVPRLQMNTEAFF.